The clone carrying this TCR beta chain was detected only once. Its antigen is undetermined. The record originates from a study of T cell repertoires in cytomegalovirus infection. This CDR3 is built from 16 residues. V lost 0 bases, J lost 6 bases, and 9 bases stayed unmatched. Germline V gene lookup returns CDR1 SGDLS and CDR2 YYNGEE. TCRdb ran MiXCR on the reads and lists one entry per CDR3 protein. The sample lists approximately 500,000 distinct CDR3 sequences, about 15% occurring once. Points from the study as a whole: It was HLA-C-restricted CMV-specific TCR beta clonotypes that dominated the response ex vivo. Summed frequency of public TCR beta families distinguished CMV carriers with the relevant HLA.

The clonotype was recovered from a human donor in good health (CMV status not recorded). Some clones in this sample may be carry-over from other donors' samples. The source material was CD8+ T cells from PBMCs. This chain uses TRBV9 with TRBJ2-3; 8 bases are a match to TRBD2. The CDR3 nucleotides read TGTGCCAGCAGCGTAGAACCCGGGAGGGCCCCGGATACGCAGTATTTT. This encodes CASSVEPGRAPDTQYF.